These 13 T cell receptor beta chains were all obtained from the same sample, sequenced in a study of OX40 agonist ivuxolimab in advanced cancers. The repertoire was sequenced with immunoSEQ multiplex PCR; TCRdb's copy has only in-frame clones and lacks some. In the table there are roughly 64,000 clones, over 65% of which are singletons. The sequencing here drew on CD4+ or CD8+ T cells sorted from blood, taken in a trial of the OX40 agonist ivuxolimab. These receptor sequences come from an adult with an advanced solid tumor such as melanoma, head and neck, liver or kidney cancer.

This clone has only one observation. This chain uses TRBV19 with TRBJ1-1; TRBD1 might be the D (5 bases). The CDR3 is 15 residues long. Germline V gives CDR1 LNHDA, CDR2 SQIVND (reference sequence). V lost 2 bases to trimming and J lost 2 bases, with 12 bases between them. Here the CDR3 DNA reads TGTGCCAGTAGTATACCGGGGCTTAGAAACACTGAAGCTTTCTTT. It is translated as CASSIPGLRNTEAFF.

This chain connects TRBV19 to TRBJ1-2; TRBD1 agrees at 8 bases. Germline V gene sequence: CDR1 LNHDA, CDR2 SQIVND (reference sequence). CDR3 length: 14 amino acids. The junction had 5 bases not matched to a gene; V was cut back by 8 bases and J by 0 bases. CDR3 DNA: TGTGCCAGTTCCCCAGGGGGCCCTAACTATGGCTACACCTTC. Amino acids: CASSPGGPNYGYTF.

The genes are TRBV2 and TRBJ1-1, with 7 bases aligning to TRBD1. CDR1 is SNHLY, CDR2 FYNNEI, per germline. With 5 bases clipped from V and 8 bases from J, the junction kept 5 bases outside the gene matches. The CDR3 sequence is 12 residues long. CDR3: CASSTTGLEAFF. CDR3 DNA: TGTGCCAGCAGTACGACAGGGTTGGAAGCTTTCTTT.

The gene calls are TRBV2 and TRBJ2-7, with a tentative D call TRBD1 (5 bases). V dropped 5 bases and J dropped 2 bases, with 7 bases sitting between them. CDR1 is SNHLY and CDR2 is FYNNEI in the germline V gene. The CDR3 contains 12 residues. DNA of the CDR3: TGTGCCAGCAGTCAGGGCCCCTACGAGCAGTACTTC. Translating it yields CASSQGPYEQYF.

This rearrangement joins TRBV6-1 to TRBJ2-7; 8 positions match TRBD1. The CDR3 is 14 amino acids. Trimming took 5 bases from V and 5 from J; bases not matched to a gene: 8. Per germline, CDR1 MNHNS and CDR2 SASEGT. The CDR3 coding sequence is TGTGCCAGCAGTAGACAGGGGACCAACCACGAGCAGTACTTC. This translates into CASSRQGTNHEQYF.

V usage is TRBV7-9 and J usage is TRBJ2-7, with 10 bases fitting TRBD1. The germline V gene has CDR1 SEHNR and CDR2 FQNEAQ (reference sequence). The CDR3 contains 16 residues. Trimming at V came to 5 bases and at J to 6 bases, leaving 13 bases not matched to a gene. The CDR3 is CASSQADRTGGREQYF. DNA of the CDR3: TGTGCCAGCAGCCAAGCCGATAGGACAGGGGGGCGCGAGCAGTACTTC.

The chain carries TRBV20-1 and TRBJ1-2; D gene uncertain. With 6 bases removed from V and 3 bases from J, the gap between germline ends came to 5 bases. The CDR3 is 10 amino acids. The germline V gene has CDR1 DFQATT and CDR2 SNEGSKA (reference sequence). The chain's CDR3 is CSALDYGYTF. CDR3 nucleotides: TGCAGTGCCCTGGACTATGGCTACACCTTC.

The CDR3 coding sequence is TGTGCCAGCAGCGCCTCTATGGGCATCCTCGGAAAGCAGTACTTC. Translated, it gives CASSASMGILGKQYF. The V gene is TRBV11-3, the J gene TRBJ2-7, with D uncertain. Trimming cost V 5 bases and J 8 bases, with 22 bases left between them. Germline V gene lookup returns CDR1 SGHNT and CDR2 YENEEA. This CDR3 has 15 amino acids.

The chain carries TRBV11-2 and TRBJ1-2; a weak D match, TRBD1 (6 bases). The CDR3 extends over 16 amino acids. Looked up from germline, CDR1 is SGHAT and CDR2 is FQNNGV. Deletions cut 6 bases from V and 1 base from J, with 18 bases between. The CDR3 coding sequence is TGTGCCAGCAGTCCAGGGGTGGGACCGCTTAACTATGGCTACACCTTC. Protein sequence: CASSPGVGPLNYGYTF.

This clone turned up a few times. As DNA, the CDR3 is TGTGCCAGCAGCCCACGGACAGTAGGGGAAAAACTGTTTTTT. Amino acids: CASSPRTVGEKLFF. V usage is TRBV7-9 and J usage is TRBJ1-4; TRBD1 might be the D (6 bases). The CDR3 spans 14 residues. V lost 5 bases and J lost 8, with 15 bases in between. Germline V gene sequence: CDR1 SEHNR, CDR2 FQNEAQ (reference sequence).

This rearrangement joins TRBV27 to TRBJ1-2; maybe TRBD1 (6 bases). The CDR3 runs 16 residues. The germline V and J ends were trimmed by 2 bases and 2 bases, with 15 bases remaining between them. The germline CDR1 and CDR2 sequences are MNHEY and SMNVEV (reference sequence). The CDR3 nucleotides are TGTGCCAGCAGTTTACGGCGGGGGGCAAAGAACTATGGCTACACCTTC. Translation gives CASSLRRGAKNYGYTF.

CDR3 bases: TGCGCCAGCAGCCAATCCAACAGGGGGCTCGGCTACACCTTC. Amino acid sequence: CASSQSNRGLGYTF. This chain connects TRBV4-1 to TRBJ1-2, with 9 bases that match TRBD1. Unmatched junction bases numbered 6, after V lost 2 bases and J lost 8 bases. The germline gives CDR1 MGHRA, CDR2 YSYEKL. The CDR3 extends over 14 amino acids.

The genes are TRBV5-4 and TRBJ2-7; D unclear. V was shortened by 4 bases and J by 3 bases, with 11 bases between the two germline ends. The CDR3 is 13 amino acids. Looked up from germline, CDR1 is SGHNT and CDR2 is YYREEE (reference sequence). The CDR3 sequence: CASSPRVGYEQYF. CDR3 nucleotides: TGTGCCAGCAGCCCTAGGGTGGGCTACGAGCAGTACTTC.